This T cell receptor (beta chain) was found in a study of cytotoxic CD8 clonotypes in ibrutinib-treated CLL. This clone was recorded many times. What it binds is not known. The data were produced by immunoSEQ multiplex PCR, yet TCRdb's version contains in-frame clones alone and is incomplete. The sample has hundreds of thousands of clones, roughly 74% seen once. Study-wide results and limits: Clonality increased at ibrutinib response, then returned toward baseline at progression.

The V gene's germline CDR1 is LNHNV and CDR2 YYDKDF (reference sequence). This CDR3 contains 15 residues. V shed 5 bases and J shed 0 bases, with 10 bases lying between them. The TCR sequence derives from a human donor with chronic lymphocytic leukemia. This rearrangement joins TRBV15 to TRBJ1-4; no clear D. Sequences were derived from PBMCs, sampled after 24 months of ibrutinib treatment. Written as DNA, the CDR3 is TGTGCCACCAGCCGACCAGTTGCAACTAATGAAAAACTGTTTTTT. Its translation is CATSRPVATNEKLFF.